These T cell receptor beta chains were read from a single sample in a study of STAT5B mutations in CD4+ large granular lymphocyte leukemia. Method: immunoSEQ multiplex PCR; TCRdb's copy keeps in-frame clones and lacks some. The sample has 31,000 or so clones; roughly 74% are singletons. The specimen was CD4+ T cells from blood buffy coats. The source is a human donor in good health. The CDR3 runs from the conserved cysteine through the conserved F or W. D genes are given only for firm matches. Not all rows give a size; the values are once, few, many and, for expanded clones, a class.

V	size	J	D	DNA	CDR3
TRBV5-5	few	TRBJ1-2	-	TGTGCCAGCAGCTTAGGGTCCTATGGCTACACCTTC	CASSLGSYGYTF
TRBV5-1	few	TRBJ2-7	-	TGCGCCAGCAGCTTGGCCGTATCCCAGCAGGTGGGCGAGCAGTACTTC	CASSLAVSQQVGEQYF
TRBV19	few	TRBJ2-5	-	TGTGCCAGTAGTATGGGGGAGACCCAGTACTTC	CASSMGETQYF
TRBV7-2	-	TRBJ2-2	-	TGTGCCAGCAGGCGGGACAGAATCACCGGGGAGCTGTTTTTT	CASRRDRITGELFF
TRBV14	-	TRBJ1-2	-	TGTGCCAGCAGCCAAGAGACAGAGCTTAACTATGGCTACACCTTC	CASSQETELNYGYTF
TRBV7-2	-	TRBJ1-1	TRBD1	TGTGCCAGCAGCTTTATTCGGACAGGGAAGAGTGAAGCTTTCTTT	CASSFIRTGKSEAFF
TRBV29-1	-	TRBJ1-1	-	TGCAGCGTTGTTCGAGGGCAGAACACTGAAGCTTTCTTT	CSVVRGQNTEAFF
TRBV6-1	-	TRBJ1-5	TRBD1	TGTGCCAGCACCCTAGACAGGGGAGGTCAGCCCCAGCATTTT	CASTLDRGGQPQHF
TRBV7-9	few	TRBJ2-7	-	TGTGCCAGCAGCTTCGGACACCAGGGCGAGCAGTACTTC	CASSFGHQGEQYF
TRBV7-2	-	TRBJ2-1	-	TGTGCCAGCAGCTTAGATTTGTCTAGCCAAAATGAGCAGTTCTTC	CASSLDLSSQNEQFF
TRBV5-1	-	TRBJ1-4	TRBD1	TGCGCCAGCAGCTTCACCGGGACAGGGGGCGGCGGGGAAAAACTGTTTTTT	CASSFTGTGGGGEKLFF
TRBV5-4	-	TRBJ2-7	-	TGTGCCAGCAGCTTAGGAGCAGGGGCCTACGAGCAGTACTTC	CASSLGAGAYEQYF
TRBV5-5	-	TRBJ2-7	-	TGTGCCAGCAGCTTGGCCCCGGAAGCCTACGAGCAGTACTTC	CASSLAPEAYEQYF
TRBV6-5	-	TRBJ2-7	-	TGTGCCACATATGTCCCGGGCCAGTCCTACGAGCAGTACTTC	CATYVPGQSYEQYF
TRBV15	once	TRBJ2-1	TRBD2	TGTGCCACCAGCAGAGCGACTAGCGGGACGTACAATGAGCAGTTCTTC	CATSRATSGTYNEQFF
TRBV29-1	-	TRBJ2-5	TRBD1	TGCAGCCTCTGGTCCGGGGTTAATAGGGACAGGGGGTCCCCAGAGGAGACCCAGTACTTC	CSLWSGVNRDRGSPEETQYF
TRBV11-2	-	TRBJ1-4	-	TGTGCCAGCAGCGCAGCCGGGTCCAGGATGGAAAAACTGTTTTTT	CASSAAGSRMEKLFF
TRBV5-1	-	TRBJ1-1	-	TGCGCCAGCAGCTGGGACCTCGGTGGCAACACTGAAGCTTTCTTT	CASSWDLGGNTEAFF
TRBV29-1	-	TRBJ1-2	-	TGCAGCGTTGAACGGGGCGAGGTTTTCTATGGCTACACCTTC	CSVERGEVFYGYTF
TRBV5-4	few	TRBJ1-5	-	TGTGCCAGCAGCCGGGGACCCTCGGGGCAGCCCCAGCATTTT	CASSRGPSGQPQHF
TRBV11-2	-	TRBJ1-1	-	TGTGCCAGCAGGAAGGTGGTCACTGAAGCTTTCTTT	CASRKVVTEAFF
TRBV7-2	-	TRBJ2-2	-	TGTGCCAGCAGCTTCAACACCGGGGAGCTGTTTTTT	CASSFNTGELFF
TRBV18	-	TRBJ1-1	-	TGTGCCAGCTCAGGGAACATGGTGAACACTGAAGCTTTCTTT	CASSGNMVNTEAFF
TRBV15	-	TRBJ1-3	TRBD1	TGTGCCACCAGCAGAGATAAGACAGGGCTTGGAAACACCATATATTTT	CATSRDKTGLGNTIYF
TRBV6-1	few	TRBJ2-1	-	TGTGCCAGCAGTGGAGTGGGGACGAATGAGCAGTTCTTC	CASSGVGTNEQFF
TRBV30	-	TRBJ1-2	-	TGTGCCTGGAGTAGGCAGAGCCTTCCTAACTATGGCTACACCTTC	CAWSRQSLPNYGYTF
TRBV6-5	-	TRBJ1-2	-	TGTGCCAGCAGGGGGGGGTATGGCAACTATGGCTACACCTTC	CASRGGYGNYGYTF